These 8 T cell receptor beta chains were all obtained from the same sample, sequenced in a study of cytomegalovirus exposure and HLA in healthy donors. PCR employed 60 Vbeta and 13 Jbeta primers. Assay used: immunoSEQ multiplex PCR; TCRdb lists only in-frame clones, some missing. This table holds more than 150,000 clones, roughly 84% found once. Input material: PBMCs. The receptors originated from a boy between 5 and 17 years old in good health and CMV-seronegative.

A single count supports this clone. V gene TRBV29-1 combines with J gene TRBJ2-2; 13 positions agree with TRBD2. Germline V gene data show CDR1 as SQVTM and CDR2 as ANQGSEA. The CDR3 is 15 amino acids. The V and J ends lost 0 bases and 8 bases, in that order; junction bases with no gene match: 3. The CDR3 DNA reads TGCAGCGTTGAAGATACTAGCGGGAGGGGGGGGGAGCTGTTTTTT. Amino acid sequence: CSVEDTSGRGGELFF.

This clone was recorded a few times. This chain connects TRBV19 to TRBJ2-7; 8 bases fit TRBD1. CDR3 length: 14 amino acids. CDR1 and CDR2 from the germline V gene are LNHDA and SQIVND (reference sequence). The J segment lost 6 bases and the V segment lost 4 bases, leaving 8 bases of the junction unmatched. The CDR3 is CASSRQGLAGEQYF. CDR3 sequence (DNA): TGTGCCAGTAGTAGACAGGGGCTTGCAGGCGAGCAGTACTTC.

The J gene is TRBJ1-2, the V gene TRBV5-1, with 9 bases that match TRBD1. V lost 1 base to trimming and J lost 6 bases; unmatched junction nucleotides: 4. CDR3 length equals 14 residues. CDR1 is SGHRS and CDR2 is YFSETQ in the germline V gene. CDR3 amino acids: CASSLFGTGHGYTF. The CDR3 nucleotides are TGCGCCAGCAGCTTGTTCGGGACAGGGCATGGCTACACCTTC.

V is TRBV7-8 and J is TRBJ2-5; 7 positions match TRBD1. The CDR3 spans 18 residues. V shed 2 bases, J shed 2 bases, and the junction held 14 bases outside the gene matches. Per germline, CDR1 SGHVS and CDR2 FQNEAQ. The CDR3 DNA is TGTGCCAGCAGCTTACATCGTTTCGTGGGACAGAAGCAAGAGACCCAGTACTTC. It specifies CASSLHRFVGQKQETQYF.

This clone occurred once. The chain carries TRBV30 and TRBJ2-2; 7 nucleotides match TRBD2. Germline V lookup: CDR1 GTSNPN, CDR2 SVGIG (reference sequence). The V and J ends lost 5 bases and 5 bases, in that order; junction bases with no gene match: 2. The CDR3 covers 12 residues. The CDR3 reads CAWLGGTGELFF. CDR3 DNA: TGTGCCTGGTTGGGGGGGACCGGGGAGCTGTTTTTT.

This rearrangement joins TRBV27 to TRBJ2-7; 9 nucleotides line up with TRBD1. Germline CDR1 is MNHEY and CDR2 is SMNVEV (reference sequence). V was pared by 4 bases and J by 2 bases, with 6 bases of the junction left unmatched. The CDR3 sequence is 15 residues long. CDR3 residues: CASSSGQGRTYEQYF. DNA of the CDR3: TGTGCCAGCAGTTCAGGACAGGGGAGGACCTACGAGCAGTACTTC.

DNA of the CDR3: TGTGCCAGCAGTTTAGGGGGGCGGGACAGATCGAACGATGAGCAGTTCTTC. Translation: CASSLGGRDRSNDEQFF. V gene TRBV28 combines with J gene TRBJ2-1; possibly TRBD1 for D (7 bases). Trimming removed 2 bases at V and 8 bases at J, with 22 bases between. The CDR3 is 17 amino acids. Germline V gives CDR1 MDHEN, CDR2 SYDVKM.

The genes are TRBV27 and TRBJ1-1; perhaps TRBD1 as D (5 bases). Per germline, CDR1 MNHEY and CDR2 SMNVEV (reference sequence). This CDR3 is built from 14 residues. Between the trimmed V and J ends, which lost 2 bases and 4 bases, there was a span of 11 bases. The CDR3 reads CASSLRGYLTEAFF. DNA for the CDR3: TGTGCCAGCAGTTTAAGGGGATACCTCACTGAAGCTTTCTTT.